Listed here is a single T cell receptor (beta chain). Its antigen remains unknown. This table comes from immunoSEQ multiplex PCR, and its TCRdb copy is limited to in-frame clones, with some not included. The sample includes tens of thousands of clones, more than 60% seen only once; the top ten take approximately 15%. The source of the sample is a study of cytotoxic CD8 clonotypes in ibrutinib-treated CLL. Study findings and constraints: Sample timing was unmatched between remission and later-progressing patients; lymph nodes unstudied.

Trimming removed 5 bases at V and 5 bases at J, with 20 bases between. CDR3 length equals 16 residues. Germline values: CDR1 MNHEY, CDR2 SMNVEV (reference sequence). Sequences were derived from PBMCs, sampled after 12 months of ibrutinib treatment. The sequence derives from a human donor with chronic lymphocytic leukemia. The V call is TRBV27, the J call TRBJ2-3, with D perhaps assigned TRBD1 or TRBD2 (6 bases each). CDR3 bases: TGTGCCAGCAGTCTCGCTCGGGGGAAGGGGGAAGATACGCAGTATTTT. Its protein is CASSLARGKGEDTQYF.